This T cell receptor (beta chain) was sequenced in a study of beta chain features in type 1 diabetes. Study-level information: Healthy donors resembled patients in age, gender and cell yields. Findings and limits, study-wide: Comparison showed that naive, central memory and Treg TCRB repertoires appeared more similar among patients than among healthy donors. Reduced insertions and increased deletions marked VDJ junctions in type 1 diabetes patients.

Expressed TCRB transcripts were sequenced because the entire RNA isolate underwent reverse transcription. TCRdb keeps only in-frame clones here, not all; method: immunoSEQ multiplex PCR. This table has hundreds of thousands of clones, 15% to 19% appearing once. The CDR3 sequence is 15 residues long. Trimming removed 0 bases from V and 2 bases from J, with 8 bases in between. Looked up from germline, CDR1 is SGHDT and CDR2 is YYEEEE. On this clone: Antigen: not known.

The material sequenced was naive CD4+ T cells from blood. The chain recombines TRBV5-6 with TRBJ2-2, with no clear D. This sequence originates from a young man in good health. CDR3 coding DNA: TGTGCCAGCAGCTTGGTGCGTCAAAACACCGGGGAGCTGTTTTTT. It translates to CASSLVRQNTGELFF.